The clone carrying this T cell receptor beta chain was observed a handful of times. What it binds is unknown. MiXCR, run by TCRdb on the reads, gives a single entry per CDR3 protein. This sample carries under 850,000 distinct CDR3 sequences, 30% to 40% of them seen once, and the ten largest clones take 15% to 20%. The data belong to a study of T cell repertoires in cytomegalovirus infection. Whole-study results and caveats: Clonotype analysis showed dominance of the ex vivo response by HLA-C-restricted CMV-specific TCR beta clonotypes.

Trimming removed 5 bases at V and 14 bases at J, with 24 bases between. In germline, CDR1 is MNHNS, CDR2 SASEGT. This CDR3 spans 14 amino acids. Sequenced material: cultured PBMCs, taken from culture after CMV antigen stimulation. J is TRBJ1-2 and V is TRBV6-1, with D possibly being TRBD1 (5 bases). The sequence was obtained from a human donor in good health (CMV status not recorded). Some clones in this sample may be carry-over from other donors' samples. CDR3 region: CASSPSLRDPLFTF. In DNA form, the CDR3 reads TGTGCCAGCAGTCCAAGCCTTCGGGACCCTCTTTTTACCTTC.